Below are 12 T cell receptor beta chains sequenced from a single sample in a study of CD8 T cells in ankylosing spondylitis. Their specific antigens are unknown. Study-level points and caveats: Blood of patients with ankylosing spondylitis appeared to be characterized by a TCR beta motif of eight or nine highly homologous variants.

TCRdb recomputed calls from the 5' RACE reads with MiXCR, one row per CDR3 protein. The table includes hundreds of thousands of distinct CDR3 sequences, 25% to 30% detected once. Specimen: blood, either unsorted or a sorted T cell fraction (not recorded which). The origin of the receptors is a male donor with ankylosing spondylitis.

The V gene is TRBV21-1, the J gene TRBJ1-2; the table's D call of TRBD1 was not tested on the DNA. TRBV21-1 is a listed pseudogene. There are 16 residues in the CDR3. This CDR3 is CASSKGQGPANYGYTF. CDR3 nucleotide sequence: TGTGCCAGCAGCAAAGGACAGGGTCCAGCTAACTATGGCTACACCTTC.

The chain carries TRBV7-2 and TRBJ2-2; the D is unclear. The CDR3 has 13 residues. The V end lost 7 bases, the J end lost 6 bases, and 12 bases lay between the germline ends. Germline CDR1 SGHTA, CDR2 FQGNSA. The CDR3 loop is CASTRSLPGELFF. DNA for the CDR3: TGTGCCAGCACCCGGTCCCTCCCCGGGGAGCTGTTTTTT. Based on the CDR3 plus reference TRBV7-2 and TRBJ2-2, the full variable domain is GAGVSQSPSNKVTEKGKDVELRCDPISGHTALYWYRQSLGQGLEFLIYFQGNSAPDKSGLPSDRFSAERTGGSVSTLTIQRTQQEDSAVYLCASTRSLPGELFFGEGSRLTVL.

This clonotype was picked up many times. This rearrangement joins TRBV6-2 or TRBV6-3 to TRBJ1-1, with D possibly being TRBD1 (6 bases). V lost 1 base and J 4 bases, leaving 7 bases between the germline ends. The CDR3 spans 13 residues. CDR1 is MNHEY, CDR2 SVGEGT, per germline. CDR3 DNA: TGTGCCAGCAGTTACTACAGGGCCACTGAAGCTTTCTTT. It yields the protein CASSYYRATEAFF.

The rearrangement joins TRBV12-3 or TRBV12-4 to TRBJ2-1; 8 positions agree with TRBD2. Trimming took 7 bases from V and 2 from J; bases not matched to a gene: 7. CDR3 length: 15 residues. The DNA for the CDR3 is TGTGCCAGCATCCCAAGCGGGAGCGCCTACAATGAGCAGTTCTTC. Protein product: CASIPSGSAYNEQFF.

The rearrangement joins TRBV7-9 to TRBJ2-3; maybe TRBD2 (5 bases). V dropped 1 base and J dropped 2 bases, with 16 bases sitting between them. The CDR3 runs 17 residues. Germline CDR1 SEHNR, CDR2 FQNEAQ (reference sequence). CDR3 nucleotides: TGTGCCAGCAGCTTAGGTGGGCTAGGGAGCCTCACAGATACGCAGTATTTT. Translated, it gives CASSLGGLGSLTDTQYF.

V gene TRBV12-3 or TRBV12-4 combines with J gene TRBJ1-3; 8 bases map to TRBD1. Trimming cost V 6 bases and J 0 bases; bases outside gene matches: 10. There are 17 residues in the CDR3. CDR3 residues: CASSPRDRSYSGNTIYF. The CDR3 DNA reads as TGTGCCAGCAGCCCCCGGGACAGGTCATACTCTGGAAACACCATATATTTT.

The chain couples TRBV20-1 to TRBJ2-5; D is uncertain. Per the germline V gene, CDR1 is DFQATT and CDR2 is SNEGSKA (reference sequence). Between the trimmed V and J ends, which lost 2 bases and 0 bases, there was a span of 10 bases. The CDR3 is 14 residues long. CDR3 residues: CSARLIRDQETQYF. As DNA, the CDR3 is TGCAGTGCTAGATTGATAAGGGACCAAGAGACCCAGTACTTC.

The chain carries TRBV7-7 and TRBJ2-2, with TRBD1 identical over 7 bases. The CDR3 contains 17 residues. The V segment lost 5 bases and the J segment 1 base; nucleotides outside the gene matches: 10. The germline V gene has CDR1 SSHAT and CDR2 FNYEAQ (reference sequence). The chain's CDR3 is CASSSMTGKLNTGELFF. DNA for the CDR3: TGTGCCAGCAGCAGTATGACAGGGAAATTGAACACCGGGGAGCTGTTTTTT.

This clonotype was seen a handful of times. The chain is built from TRBV27 and TRBJ1-1; no definite D call. The germline gives CDR1 MNHEY, CDR2 SMNVEV (reference sequence). Trimming stripped 8 bases from V and 2 bases from J, with 15 bases between. CDR3 length: 14 residues. The CDR3, as DNA: TGTGCCAGCGCCGCCTACAGTGACAACACTGAAGCTTTCTTT. Encoded protein: CASAAYSDNTEAFF.

The chain links TRBV10-1 to TRBJ2-3; TRBD1 is a possible D gene (6 bases). Per germline, CDR1 WNHNN and CDR2 SYGVQD (reference sequence). Trimming removed 3 bases from V and 2 bases from J, with 9 bases in between. The CDR3 runs 14 residues. The CDR3 sequence is CASSDGGLTDTQYF. As DNA, the CDR3 is TGCGCCAGCAGTGATGGGGGCCTCACAGATACGCAGTATTTT.

This clonotype was picked up a small number of times. J is TRBJ2-1 and V is TRBV5-1; D is uncertain. Trimming took 2 bases from V and 1 from J, leaving 16 bases between them. Germline lookup yields CDR1 SGHRS and CDR2 YFSETQ. The CDR3 loop spans 17 amino acids. CDR3 region: CASSLDFAAVSYNEQFF. CDR3 in DNA: TGCGCCAGCAGCTTAGATTTTGCGGCCGTTTCCTACAATGAGCAGTTCTTC. The entire variable domain, with the rest obtained from reference TRBV5-1 and TRBJ2-1, is as follows: KAGVTQTPRYLIKTRGQQVTLSCSPISGHRSVSWYQQTPGQGLQFLFEYFSETQRNKGNFPGRFSGRQFSNSRSEMNVSTLELGDSALYLCASSLDFAAVSYNEQFFGPGTRLTVL.

This clonotype was seen at least ten times. V usage is TRBV5-6 and J usage is TRBJ2-3; D is uncertain. This CDR3 has 12 amino acids. V shed 2 bases and J shed 3 bases, with 4 bases lying between them. In germline, CDR1 is SGHDT, CDR2 YYEEEE. The CDR3 region is CASSFVTDTQYF. As DNA, the CDR3 is TGTGCCAGCAGCTTCGTGACAGATACGCAGTATTTT.